Shown below are 30 T cell receptor beta chains from a single sample sequenced in a study of blood T cell repertoires in COVID-19. Here immunoSEQ multiplex PCR was the method, and the copy in TCRdb shows in-frame clones only, minus some. The sample includes about 480,000 clones, 88% of them seen just once. The sample consisted of PBMCs or T cells enriched from blood (not recorded which). The receptor source for this set is a woman in her thirties or forties who had recovered from COVID-19.

This clone was observed a few times. This chain uses TRBV18 with TRBJ1-1; TRBD1 agrees at 7 bases. The CDR3 runs 15 residues. V was clipped by 2 bases and J by 6 bases; unmatched bases: 9. Germline V CDR1 and CDR2: KGHSH, LQKENI. The CDR3, as DNA: TGTGCCAGCTCACCAAAGCAGGGGGGAAACGCTGAAGCTTTCTTT. Its translation: CASSPKQGGNAEAFF.

The rearrangement uses TRBV29-1 and TRBJ2-1; D possibly corresponds to TRBD1 (5 bases). Per the germline V gene, CDR1 is SQVTM and CDR2 is ANQGSEA. CDR3 length equals 12 residues. Trimming removed 7 bases at V and 4 bases at J, with 11 bases between. The DNA for the CDR3 is TGCAGCGGAAGCCAGGGTTACAATGAGCAGTTCTTC. Its protein product is CSGSQGYNEQFF.

The chain uses TRBV5-1 and TRBJ1-6, with 12 bases fitting TRBD1. The CDR3 has 15 residues. V was clipped by 6 bases and J by 10 bases; unmatched bases: 8. Germline V gene sequence: CDR1 SGHRS, CDR2 YFSETQ. The CDR3 here is CASTRGQGARSPLHF. In DNA, the CDR3 is TGCGCCAGCACCCGGGGACAGGGGGCGCGGTCACCCCTCCACTTT.

The rearrangement uses TRBV5-1 and TRBJ2-7, with 7 bases matching TRBD1. V was clipped by 7 bases and J by 3 bases; unmatched bases: 7. CDR1 SGHRS and CDR2 YFSETQ come from the germline V gene. The CDR3 consists of 13 residues. CDR3 in amino acids: CASRPGGSYEQYF. CDR3 DNA: TGCGCCAGCCGACCAGGGGGAAGCTACGAGCAGTACTTC.

The chain is built from TRBV2 and TRBJ2-2, with 7 bases matching TRBD1. The CDR3 runs 18 residues. Germline V lookup: CDR1 SNHLY, CDR2 FYNNEI. The CDR3 loop is CGGTPWPGTASNTGELFF. The CDR3 DNA is TGTGGCGGCACCCCATGGCCCGGGACAGCATCGAACACCGGGGAGCTGTTTTTT.

V and J are TRBV24-1 and TRBJ1-2, with TRBD1 matching over 7 bases. J lost 4 bases, V lost 5 bases, and 12 bases had no gene match. This CDR3 region has 16 residues. Looked up from germline, CDR1 is KGHDR and CDR2 is SFDVKD. The CDR3 region is CATSAPSAGQPYGYTF. The CDR3 DNA reads TGTGCCACCAGTGCCCCGAGCGCGGGACAGCCCTATGGCTACACCTTC.

This sequence joins TRBV4-2 and TRBJ1-1; D remains unclear. The V gene lost 5 bases and the J gene lost 3 bases, with 19 bases spanning the gap. Germline V gene data show CDR1 as LGHNA and CDR2 as YNFKEQ. This CDR3 is 16 amino acids long. Here the CDR3 reads CASSNALFRGDTEAFF. In nucleotides, the CDR3 is TGTGCCAGCAGCAACGCCTTATTCCGGGGAGACACTGAAGCTTTCTTT.

A word on this clone: This sample includes further DNA sequences coding for the same CDR3. The chain recombines TRBV18 with TRBJ2-1; 11 positions match TRBD2. Germline V gives CDR1 KGHSH, CDR2 LQKENI. The CDR3 is 16 amino acids. The junction had 1 base not matched to a gene; V was cut back by 0 bases and J by 3 bases. This chain's CDR3 is CASSPPLAGGYNEQFF. The CDR3, as DNA: TGTGCCAGCTCACCACCTCTAGCGGGAGGCTACAATGAGCAGTTCTTC.

The chain links TRBV12-5 to TRBJ2-1; tentatively, D is TRBD1 (6 bases). The CDR3 contains 13 residues. V lost 2 bases to trimming and J lost 8 bases, with 10 bases between them. CDR1 LGHNT and CDR2 FRNRAP come from the germline V gene. The CDR3 loop reads CASGLRTVDEQFF. In DNA, the CDR3 is TGTGCTAGTGGTTTGAGGACAGTCGATGAGCAGTTCTTC.

On this clone: One end of the junction does not line up with germline, which may come from a read error. This rearrangement joins TRBV24-1 to TRBJ2-7; maybe TRBD1 (5 bases). CDR1 and CDR2 from the germline V gene are KGHDR and SFDVKD. The CDR3 runs 11 residues. CDR3 nucleotides: TGTGCCACCAAGGGGTTTACAGGTAACGGGTTC. Translating it yields CATKGFTGNGF.

The rearrangement links TRBV10-2 to TRBJ2-5, with D tentatively TRBD1 (6 bases). Looked up from germline, CDR1 is WSHSY and CDR2 is SAAADI. Trimming removed 7 bases from V and 5 bases from J, with 17 bases in between. The CDR3 runs to 14 residues. The CDR3 DNA reads TGCGCCAGCATGAAAACGGACAGTTGGGAGACCCAGTACTTC. The encoded protein is CASMKTDSWETQYF.

The chain employs TRBV9 and TRBJ1-2; weak D call: TRBD1 (6 bases). Germline assignment: CDR1 SGDLS and CDR2 YYNGEE. This CDR3 is built from 16 residues. V lost 3 bases to trimming and J lost 1 base, with 16 bases between them. The chain's CDR3 is CASSEQGTAYNYGYTF. The CDR3 DNA reads TGTGCCAGCAGCGAACAGGGAACAGCCTATAACTATGGCTACACCTTC.

This clone was counted once. The V and J genes are TRBV15 and TRBJ1-1; TRBD1 might be the D (5 bases). This CDR3 is 14 amino acids long. The germline V and J ends were trimmed by 3 bases and 1 base, with 9 bases remaining between them. Germline CDR1 LNHNV, CDR2 YYDKDF (reference sequence). CDR3: CATSSPGGNTEAFF. CDR3 coding DNA: TGTGCCACCAGCAGCCCGGGGGGGAACACTGAAGCTTTCTTT.

This clone turned up a few times. The chain is built from TRBV6-1 and TRBJ1-1; D gene uncertain. CDR3 length equals 15 residues. V was trimmed by 3 bases and J by 0 bases, leaving 11 bases between them. The V gene's germline CDR1 is MNHNS and CDR2 SASEGT. The CDR3 here is CASSDYTGMNTEAFF. In nucleotides, the CDR3 is TGTGCCAGCAGTGATTATACGGGGATGAACACTGAAGCTTTCTTT.

This clone was seen a single time. This chain connects TRBV4-1 to TRBJ2-4, with D perhaps matching TRBD2 (6 bases). The CDR3 is 14 residues long. Trimming removed 4 bases at V and 7 bases at J, with 14 bases between. Germline values: CDR1 MGHRA, CDR2 YSYEKL. This chain's CDR3 is CASSRDRGGNIQYF. In nucleotides, the CDR3 is TGCGCCAGCAGCCGCGACAGAGGAGGGAACATTCAGTACTTC.

V gene TRBV29-1 combines with J gene TRBJ1-2; unclear D gene. CDR3 length: 12 residues. The germline gives CDR1 SQVTM, CDR2 ANQGSEA. V lost 0 bases, J lost 4 bases, and 6 bases lay in between. The chain's CDR3 is CSVEDSSYGYTF. For the CDR3, the DNA is TGCAGCGTTGAAGACAGTTCCTATGGCTACACCTTC.

The rearrangement uses TRBV14 and TRBJ1-1; unclear D gene. The V gene lost 5 bases and the J gene lost 10 bases, with 17 bases spanning the gap. CDR3 length equals 13 residues. Germline assignment: CDR1 SGHDN and CDR2 FVKESK. The CDR3 loop is CASSKAGSLGAFF. The CDR3 DNA follows: TGTGCCAGCAGCAAGGCTGGGAGCCTAGGAGCTTTCTTT.

The chain is built from TRBV7-9 and TRBJ2-1; 10 nucleotides match TRBD1. CDR3 length: 15 amino acids. Germline V gene data show CDR1 as SEHNR and CDR2 as FQNEAQ (reference sequence). After removal of 8 bases from V and 6 bases from J, the junction contained 10 bases not matched to a gene. The CDR3 DNA reads TGTGCCAGCTCCTTAGGGGACAGGGGAAGCAATGAGCAGTTCTTC. Protein: CASSLGDRGSNEQFF.

This clone was picked up one time. V usage is TRBV6-2 or TRBV6-3 and J usage is TRBJ2-1; possibly TRBD2 for D (5 bases). The CDR3 runs 12 residues. V was shortened by 5 bases and J by 7 bases, with 9 bases between the two germline ends. Germline lookup yields CDR1 MNHEY and CDR2 SVGEGT. The CDR3 region is CASSRTRNEQFF. The CDR3 DNA reads TGTGCCAGCAGTCGGACTCGGAATGAGCAGTTCTTC.

V is TRBV12-5 and J is TRBJ2-1; 7 bases fit TRBD2. With V trimmed by 6 bases and J by 8 bases, 16 bases remained unmatched. This CDR3 spans 16 amino acids. Germline lookup yields CDR1 LGHNT and CDR2 FRNRAP. DNA of the CDR3: TGTGCTAGTGGCCTCCCCTACCCGCGCGGGAGCGATGAGCAGTTCTTC. Translated: CASGLPYPRGSDEQFF.

The genes are TRBV6-5 and TRBJ2-7, with 13 bases identical to TRBD2. Germline V lookup: CDR1 MNHEY, CDR2 SVGAGI. This CDR3 comprises 14 residues. Trimming at V came to 5 bases and at J to 8 bases, leaving 6 bases not matched to a gene. Here the CDR3 reads CASSQTSGRMKQYF. CDR3 DNA: TGTGCCAGCAGTCAGACTAGCGGGAGGATGAAGCAGTACTTC.

In its sample, this clone was seen a few times. The chain couples TRBV27 to TRBJ1-5; a weak D match, TRBD1 (6 bases). This CDR3 is 16 amino acids long. The germline V gene has CDR1 MNHEY and CDR2 SMNVEV (reference sequence). V dropped 2 bases and J dropped 1 base, with 12 bases sitting between them. CDR3 residues: CASSLLPRGSNQPQHF. Written as DNA, the CDR3 is TGTGCCAGCAGTTTACTCCCCAGGGGAAGCAATCAGCCCCAGCATTTT.

This chain uses TRBV5-4 with TRBJ2-7, with TRBD2 identical over 12 bases. V was pared by 0 bases and J by 0 bases, with 1 base of the junction left unmatched. Germline CDR1 and CDR2: SGHNT and YYREEE (reference sequence). The length of the CDR3 is 16 residues. The CDR3 is CASSLGLAGASYEQYF. The CDR3 DNA reads as TGTGCCAGCAGCTTGGGACTAGCGGGGGCCTCCTACGAGCAGTACTTC.

This chain uses TRBV9 with TRBJ2-5; TRBD1 aligns across 7 bases. Per the germline V gene, CDR1 is SGDLS and CDR2 is YYNGEE. Germline trimming cut 3 bases from V and 4 bases from J; bases unmatched to any gene: 3. The CDR3 consists of 13 residues. In nucleotides, the CDR3 is TGTGCCAGCAGCGGACAGGGTCCAGAGACCCAGTACTTC. It is translated as CASSGQGPETQYF. Complete variable domain (other parts from reference TRBV9 and TRBJ2-5): DSGVTQTPKHLITATGQRVTLRCSPRSGDLSVYWYQQSLDQGLQFLIQYYNGEERAKGNILERFSAQQFPDLHSELNLSSLELGDSALYFCASSGQGPETQYFGPGTRLLVL.

This clone showed up just a few times. The rearrangement joins TRBV12-5 to TRBJ1-6; D uncertain. CDR1 is LGHNT and CDR2 is FRNRAP in the germline V gene. V was shortened by 9 bases and J by 6 bases, with 12 bases between the two germline ends. The CDR3 length is 13 residues. The DNA of the CDR3 is TGTGCTAGCTCCGGGGATTTTAATTCACCCCTCCACTTT. Its translation: CASSGDFNSPLHF. Based on the CDR3 plus reference TRBV12-5 and TRBJ1-6, the full variable domain is DARVTQTPRHKVTEMGQEVTMRCQPILGHNTVFWYRQTMMQGLELLAYFRNRAPLDDSGMPKDRFSAEMPDATLATLKIQPSEPRDSAVYFCASSGDFNSPLHFGNGTRLTVT.

The V and J genes are TRBV7-9 and TRBJ2-1, with 8 positions matching TRBD1. This CDR3 contains 16 residues. Trimming at V came to 1 base and at J to 0 bases, leaving 2 bases not matched to a gene. The germline V gene encodes CDR1 SEHNR and CDR2 FQNEAQ (reference sequence). CDR3 nucleotides: TGTGCCAGCAGCTTAGGACAGGGGAGCTCCTACAATGAGCAGTTCTTC. It encodes CASSLGQGSSYNEQFF.

The genes are TRBV5-1 and TRBJ2-7, with 7 bases that match TRBD2. The germline gives CDR1 SGHRS, CDR2 YFSETQ. The CDR3 runs 15 residues. After removal of 4 bases from V and 5 bases from J, the junction contained 12 bases not matched to a gene. This CDR3 is CASSPGGRGPHEQYF. CDR3 coding DNA: TGCGCCAGCAGCCCGGGTGGGAGGGGTCCCCACGAGCAGTACTTC.

This chain uses TRBV7-8 with TRBJ2-5, with 10 bases lining up with TRBD1. CDR3 length: 18 residues. Trimming at V came to 1 base and at J to 5 bases, leaving 13 bases not matched to a gene. The germline V gene encodes CDR1 SGHVS and CDR2 FQNEAQ. The CDR3 DNA reads as TGTGCCAGCAGCTTAGGGAAGGGTGGGACAGGGGCAGCGGAGACCCAGTACTTC. The encoded protein is CASSLGKGGTGAAETQYF.

The rearrangement uses TRBV3-1 (or the pseudogene TRBV3-2) and TRBJ1-1, with 8 bases aligning to TRBD1. CDR1 is LGHDT and CDR2 is YNNKEL in the germline V gene (reference sequence). The CDR3 totals 18 residues. J gave up 0 bases and V 1 base, and 10 bases lay outside the gene matches. The CDR3 DNA sequence: TGTGCCAGCAGCCAAGGATGCGGACAGGGTCTTATGAACACTGAAGCTTTCTTT. Protein sequence: CASSQGCGQGLMNTEAFF.

This chain links TRBV18 with TRBJ1-1; D is ambiguous. This CDR3 is built from 17 residues. Deletions cut 2 bases from V and 3 bases from J, with 19 bases between. Germline V gene lookup returns CDR1 KGHSH and CDR2 LQKENI. The CDR3, as DNA: TGTGCCAGCTCACCAATGTCCGCGGATGGCCTCTACACTGAAGCTTTCTTT. Residues: CASSPMSADGLYTEAFF.